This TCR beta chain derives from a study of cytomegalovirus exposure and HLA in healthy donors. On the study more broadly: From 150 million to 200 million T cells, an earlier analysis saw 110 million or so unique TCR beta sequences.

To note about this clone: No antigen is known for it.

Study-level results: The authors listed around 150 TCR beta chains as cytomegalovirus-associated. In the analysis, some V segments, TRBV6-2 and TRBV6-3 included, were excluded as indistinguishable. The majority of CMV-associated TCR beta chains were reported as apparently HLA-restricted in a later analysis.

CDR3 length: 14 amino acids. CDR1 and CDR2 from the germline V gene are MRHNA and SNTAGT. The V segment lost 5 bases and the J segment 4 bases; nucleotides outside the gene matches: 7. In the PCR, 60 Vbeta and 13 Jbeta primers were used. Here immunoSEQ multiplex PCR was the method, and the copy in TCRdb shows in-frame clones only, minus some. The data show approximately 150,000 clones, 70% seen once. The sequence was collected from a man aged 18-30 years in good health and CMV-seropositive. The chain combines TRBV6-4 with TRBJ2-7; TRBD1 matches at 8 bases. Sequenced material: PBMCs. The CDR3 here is CASSLWTGPYEQYV. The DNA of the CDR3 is TGTGCCAGCAGTCTGTGGACAGGGCCTTACGAGCAGTACGTC.